These T cell receptor beta chains were read from a single sample in a study of blood T cell repertoires in COVID-19. Produced via immunoSEQ multiplex PCR; TCRdb's table is partial and in-frame only. The sample carries about 280,000 clones, over 75% recorded once. Material: peripheral blood. The origin of the receptors is a man aged 50 to 59 with active or convalescent COVID-19. Both conserved end residues are trimmed from each CDR3. The D gene is left open where the match is weak.

d_call v_call cdr3_aa
TRBD2 TRBV19 ASSRLAGVSYEQY
. TRBV4-1 ASSQVILNTEAF
. TRBV7-3 ASSTNTGELF
TRBD1 TRBV7-9 ASSSPGTGTYEQY
TRBD1 TRBV5-1 ASSTDRGTDTQY
. TRBV28 ASSLGGIPYNEQF
TRBD1 TRBV28 ASSSRDRPNTEAF
. TRBV6-1 ASSEAPRAHYGYT
. TRBV15 ATSRDRGNSPLH
TRBD1 TRBV29-1 SVRPYRGTNEQF
TRBD1 TRBV27 ASSSLLQGSTIY
TRBD1 TRBV10-3 AISLDRDRQPQH
. TRBV2 ASRSEVGDGYT
. TRBV6-5 ASSPSGGAGEQY
. TRBV5-1 ASSLGRDEKLF
TRBD1 TRBV10-3 AISGGQAYGYT
TRBD1 TRBV30 AWSGGTGNYGYT
TRBD2 TRBV19 ASEGLAGGRNEQF
TRBD2 TRBV7-9 ASFTAGDTGELF
TRBD2 TRBV30 AWRDTGTSGTEQY
. TRBV6-2/TRBV6-3 ASSYGRGKQETQY
TRBD1 TRBV28 ASSFSGTGFGYT
. TRBV2 ASSFSGKRYEQY
. TRBV7-9 ASGASAYNEQF
TRBD2 TRBV6-2/TRBV6-3 ASSDSGGVMADTQY
TRBD1 TRBV10-3 ASQGVPNTGELF
. TRBV12-5 ASGFQGTDTQY
TRBD1 TRBV20-1 SASPGQGASYGYT